This T cell receptor beta chain emerged from a study of cytomegalovirus exposure and HLA in healthy donors. General study findings and limits: Reportedly, cytomegalovirus status was diagnosed with high sensitivity and specificity. In vitro experiments confirmed that three CMV-associated chains were specific for CMV antigens.

Unrecorded immune exposures were likely, despite nominal health at sampling. With regard to this clone: Its target is not known.

Primers included in the PCR were 60 Vbeta and 13 Jbeta primers. Repertoires were generated with immunoSEQ multiplex PCR, while TCRdb's copy carries only in-frame clones and drops some. The sample yields approximately 150,000 clones, 75% to 90% seen once. Germline V gene lookup returns CDR1 ENHRY and CDR2 SYGVKD. Trimming pared 3 bases from V and 6 bases from J, leaving 21 bases between. The CDR3 loop spans 16 amino acids. This chain links TRBV10-3 with TRBJ2-7; weak D call: TRBD1 (5 bases). Material: PBMCs. The source is a human donor in good health. The CDR3 nucleotides are TGTGCCATCAGTGAAATTGATGCCAGGGTTCCGGCCGAGCAGTACTTC. It yields the protein CAISEIDARVPAEQYF.